This TCR beta chain was recorded in a study of CD8 T cells in Susac syndrome. A note on this clonotype: Its antigen is not known.

Study findings and constraints: An acknowledgment was made by the study that its TCR sequencing and HLA analysis involved relatively few individuals.

Reverse transcription used roughly 0.45 to 1 ug RNA and random hexamers. Across 54 Vbeta and 13 Jbeta, immunoSEQ multiplex PCR amplified TCR beta CDR3. TCRdb re-called the immunoSEQ multiplex PCR reads through MiXCR, storing one row per CDR3 protein. Here the sample spans about 140,000 distinct CDR3 sequences, 95% being singletons. The V end was cut by 4 bases, the J end by 6 bases, with 13 bases between. The CDR3 has 13 residues. Germline assignment: CDR1 SGHDT and CDR2 YYEEEE. In the multiple sclerosis control group, patients were treatment-naive and had stable or active relapsing-remitting disease. TEMRA cells were FACS-enriched, while CD8+ and CD4+ T cells were negatively isolated.

The V and J genes are TRBV5-6 and TRBJ2-5; weak D call: TRBD1 (6 bases). The TCR comes from a human donor with multiple sclerosis. Sequencing was carried out using CD4+ T cells from PBMCs. This chain's CDR3 is CASSPWTAKTQYF. The CDR3 coding sequence is TGTGCCAGCAGCCCCTGGACAGCCAAGACCCAGTACTTC. Drawing the rest from reference TRBV5-6 and TRBJ2-5, the complete variable domain is DAGVTQSPTHLIKTRGQQVTLRCSPKSGHDTVSWYQQALGQGPQFIFQYYEEEERQRGNFPDRFSGHQFPNYSSELNVNALLLGDSALYLCASSPWTAKTQYFGPGTRLLVL.